The present T cell receptor (beta chain) was sequenced within a study of early stage breast cancer tumors. Overall study: Among roughly 12 ER+/PR+/HER2- tumors, eight were ductal, four lobular. Study-level points and caveats: Bulk DNA sequencing of unsorted cells missed chain pairing and markers. Blood repertoires resembled normal breast more than tumor.

CDR3 length: 11 amino acids. The germline V gene has CDR1 SSHAT and CDR2 FNYEAQ (reference sequence). Details on this clone: Its antigen is not identified. Sequence at one end of the junction differs from germline and may be a read error.

Blood replicates held 0.5 ug DNA, tumor or normal breast 1.5 ug, two each. The assay was immunoSEQ multiplex PCR, and TCRdb's table has in-frame clones only and misses some. The table has about 58,000 clones, over 65% seen once. The sample taken for sequencing was blood. V is TRBV7-7 and J is TRBJ1-4; no reliable D call. This TCR was sampled from a person aged 30 to 39 with breast cancer. The CDR3 region is CASSLDEKLFF. The CDR3, as DNA: TGTGCTAGCAGCTTAGATGAAAAACTGTTTTTT.